This TCR beta chain was identified in a study of blood T cell repertoires in COVID-19. Study-wide context: Samples of COVID-19 (acute and convalescent) were obtained from the United States, Italy and Spain.

This CDR3 has 14 amino acids. Trimming removed 0 bases from V and 5 bases from J; junction bases left unmatched: 4. CDR1 and CDR2 (germline): MNHEY, SVGEGT. Seattle patients were enrolled during active infection and followed longitudinally. Per the original data handling: By means of reference gene primer amplification, nucleated cell counts were estimated. Assay: immunoSEQ multiplex PCR; the TCRdb copy retains only in-frame clones and omits some. That table is the source of V, J and clone size, and D and trimming were worked out from the DNA. Among approximately 180,000 clones listed, 85% were seen once.

Sequenced: peripheral blood. V usage is TRBV6-2 or TRBV6-3 and J usage is TRBJ2-7, with 7 bases matching TRBD1. The clonotype comes from an older person with COVID-19, enrolled during active disease. CDR3 nucleotide sequence: TGTGCCAGCAGTTACTCCAACCAGGGGGACGAGCAGTACTTC. Encoded protein: CASSYSNQGDEQYF.